This T cell receptor (beta chain) was found in a study of T cells after posttransplantation cyclophosphamide. Sequenced by immunoSEQ multiplex PCR; TCRdb stores in-frame clones only, minus some. Recorded here are 25,000 to 35,000 clones, none singletons. Germline V gene sequence: CDR1 SGHNT, CDR2 YENEEA. The CDR3 covers 14 residues. V was clipped by 0 bases and J by 6 bases, with 10 bases between them. Findings and caveats of the study: TRB clonality was highly associated with recipient CMV seropositivity and reactivation.

Points on this clone: Its antigen is undetermined.

Peripheral blood was collected from the related graft donor on the marrow donation day. This TCR was sampled from a woman between 55 and 75 years old in good health, CMV-negative, and a related stem cell transplant donor. The sequencing sample was made of PBMCs. The chain combines TRBV11-3 with TRBJ2-3, with a possible D match to TRBD1 (5 bases). The DNA for the CDR3 is TGTGCCAGCAGCTTAGAACTTGGGGCCGATACGCAGTATTTT. Its protein is CASSLELGADTQYF.